This is a list of T cell receptor beta chains from one sample in a study of T cell repertoires in cytomegalovirus infection. No antigen has been identified for these receptors. TCRdb redid the calling of the reads with MiXCR, one entry per CDR3 protein. This table has about 270,000 distinct CDR3 sequences, under 25% appearing once. This specimen was cultured PBMCs, taken from culture after CMV antigen stimulation. These receptors originate from a human donor in good health (CMV status not recorded). Some clones in this sample may be carry-over from other donors' samples. CDR3s include the opening cysteine and the closing phenylalanine or tryptophan. The order of the fields is J gene, V gene, clone size, D gene, CDR3 DNA, CDR3 protein. D genes are given only for firm matches. Some rows have no size entry. The others give once, few or many, or a class for an expanded clone.

>TRBJ2-1|TRBV10-3|-|TRBD2
TGTGCCATCATCAGGACTAGCGGGGAGCAGTTCTTC
CAIIRTSGEQFF
>TRBJ2-5|TRBV25-1|-|-
TGTGCCAGCAGTGAACAGCTCCCCGGTAGGGAGACCCAGTACTTC
CASSEQLPGRETQYF
>TRBJ1-3|TRBV30|-|-
TGTGCCTGGGAGCCCTCTGGAAACACCATATATTTT
CAWEPSGNTIYF
>TRBJ1-3|TRBV28|few|-
TGTGCCAGCAGTTTAGCCATTACCTCTGGAAACACCATATATTTT
CASSLAITSGNTIYF
>TRBJ1-2|TRBV28|few|-
TGTGCCAGCAGGTACCAGCACTATGGCTACACCTTC
CASRYQHYGYTF
>TRBJ1-1|TRBV19|-|TRBD1
TGTGCCAGTAGTAAGACAGGGGAAGGCGACACTGAAGCTTTCTTT
CASSKTGEGDTEAFF
>TRBJ1-5|TRBV7-2|few|-
TGTGCCAGCAGCTCGGGGGTTGGCAATCAGCCCCAGCATTTT
CASSSGVGNQPQHF
>TRBJ2-1|TRBV15|-|-
TGTGCCACCAGCAGAGATATCGGCGGGACCCACAATGAGCAGTTCTTC
CATSRDIGGTHNEQFF
>TRBJ2-3|TRBV12-3/TRBV12-4|many|TRBD2
TGTGCCAGCAGTCCCTCGCAAGCGGGAGGAGGCACAGATACGCAGTATTTT
CASSPSQAGGGTDTQYF
>TRBJ2-4|TRBV24-1|-|TRBD2
TGTGCCACCAGTGAAGGCGACGGGAGGGCCAAAAACATTCAGTACTTC
CATSEGDGRAKNIQYF
>TRBJ2-5|TRBV7-2|many|-
TGTGCCAGCAGCCCTTCCCAAGAGACCCAGTACTTC
CASSPSQETQYF
>TRBJ2-2|TRBV7-6|few|-
TGTGCCAGCAGCTTAAACGTCGGGCCGAACACCGGGGAGCTGTTTTTT
CASSLNVGPNTGELFF
>TRBJ1-5|TRBV12-3/TRBV12-4|many|-
TGTGCCAGCAGTTTAGGTCGCAGGGCCCGAACCTTTAGCACCCAGCATTTT
CASSLGRRARTFSTQHF
>TRBJ1-5|TRBV27|few|TRBD1
TGTGCCAGCAGGATAGGGGGGCAGGGGGAGAAGCCCCAGCATTTT
CASRIGGQGEKPQHF
>TRBJ2-1|TRBV20-1|few|-
TGCAGTGCTAGAGATTTTCACCGGAATTACAATGAGCAGTTCTTC
CSARDFHRNYNEQFF
>TRBJ1-3|TRBV7-9|many|TRBD1
TGTGCCAGCAGCCCCGACAGGGGGTGGCCCTACTCTGGAAACACCATATATTTT
CASSPDRGWPYSGNTIYF
>TRBJ1-2|TRBV7-8|many|-
TGTGCCAGCAGCTTACGGGATAACTATGGCTACACCTTC
CASSLRDNYGYTF
>TRBJ2-2|TRBV27|once|-
TGTGCCAGCCGGGACTTGCAGTCTACCGGGGAGCTGTTTTTT
CASRDLQSTGELFF
>TRBJ2-3|TRBV12-3/TRBV12-4|-|-
TGTGCCAGCAGTTTAGTCCGAGTGGGGCAGTATTTT
CASSLVRVGQYF
>TRBJ2-7|TRBV20-1|-|TRBD1
TGCAGTGCTTGCCGGGACAGGCCCTACGAGCAGTACTTC
CSACRDRPYEQYF
>TRBJ2-3|TRBV4-1|once|TRBD2
TGCGCCAGCAGCCAAGATTCCGCTGGACTAGCGGGAGATACGCAGTATTTT
CASSQDSAGLAGDTQYF
>TRBJ1-1|TRBV29-1|-|TRBD1
TGCAGCGTAGGAGGGACAGGGAACACTGAAGCTTTCTTT
CSVGGTGNTEAFF
>TRBJ2-5|TRBV7-3|many|TRBD2
TGTGCCAGCAGCCCTCGTAGCGGGATCCAAGAGACCCAGTACTTC
CASSPRSGIQETQYF
>TRBJ2-7|TRBV7-2|many|TRBD2
TGTGCCAGCAGCTTAGCGGAGGGACTAGCGGCCCGGTACGAGCAGTACTTC
CASSLAEGLAARYEQYF
>TRBJ1-4|TRBV27|many|-
TGTGCCAGCAGTTCGGAGGGGCCCCTTGCAACTAATGAAAAACTGTTTTTT
CASSSEGPLATNEKLFF
>TRBJ2-3|TRBV7-2|many|-
TGTGCCAGCAGCCTTTACGTAGCCTCCCAAGTCACAGATACGCAGTATTTT
CASSLYVASQVTDTQYF
>TRBJ2-1|TRBV7-8|many|TRBD2
TGTGCCAGCAGATATAGTGGGAGCGGGGGATACAATGAGCAGTTCTTC
CASRYSGSGGYNEQFF
>TRBJ2-2|TRBV11-2|-|-
TGTGCCAGCACGCCTAACCGGGGAGCTAAGGTGTTTTTT
CASTPNRGAKVFF
>TRBJ2-7|TRBV19|many|-
TGTGCCAGTAGTATAGATACAGGGAACTACGAGCAGTACTTC
CASSIDTGNYEQYF
>TRBJ2-1|TRBV11-2|few|TRBD1
TGTGCCAGCACCAAGGGGGACAGGCCTTTCAATGAGCAGTTCTTC
CASTKGDRPFNEQFF
>TRBJ2-3|TRBV19|-|-
TGTGCCAGTAGTGGGGGCCACCCAGGAGCGCAGTATTTT
CASSGGHPGAQYF
>TRBJ2-3|TRBV4-1|-|TRBD2
TGCGCCAGCAGCCTATCGGGGACTAGCGAGGCAGATACGCAGTATTTT
CASSLSGTSEADTQYF
>TRBJ1-1|TRBV28|-|TRBD1
TGTGCCAGCAGTTTAGTTAGGGGGCGGTCCACTGAAGCTTTCTTT
CASSLVRGRSTEAFF
>TRBJ2-5|TRBV18|-|-
TGTGCCAGCTCACCCAGGCGAGTACAAGAGACCCAGTACTTC
CASSPRRVQETQYF
>TRBJ1-2|TRBV7-2|few|-
TGTGCCAGCAGCTTTAGGACCCGCGGCTACACCTTC
CASSFRTRGYTF
>TRBJ1-1|TRBV10-3|-|TRBD1
TGTGCCATCAGTGCCCCGGACAGGGCCACTGAAGCTTTCTTT
CAISAPDRATEAFF
>TRBJ2-5|TRBV7-2|few|TRBD2
TGTGCCAGCAGCTTATTAACGGGAGGGGTTGGAGAGACCCAGTACTTC
CASSLLTGGVGETQYF
>TRBJ2-3|TRBV7-2|many|-
TGTGCCAGCAGCTTCAGTAGACTAGACACAGATACGCAGTATTTT
CASSFSRLDTDTQYF
>TRBJ2-5|TRBV7-9|-|-
TGTGCCAGCAGCACCCAGGGGGGGGGGGGCAAACCATCCCAAGAGACCCAGTACTTC
CASSTQGGGGKPSQETQYF
>TRBJ2-3|TRBV5-1|-|-
TGCGCCAGCAGCTTCCAGGCTAGCACAGATACGCAGTATTTT
CASSFQASTDTQYF
>TRBJ1-1|TRBV7-2|-|TRBD1
TGTGCCAGCAGCCTCGGACAGGCTGAAGCTTTCTTT
CASSLGQAEAFF
>TRBJ1-4|TRBV6-2/TRBV6-3|-|-
TGTGCCAGCAGCGAAGTTATGGAGGATGAAAAACTGTTTTTT
CASSEVMEDEKLFF
>TRBJ2-5|TRBV2|many|-
TGTGCCAGCAGATCCGAGACCCAGTACTTC
CASRSETQYF
>TRBJ1-1|TRBV4-3|-|-
TGCGCCAGCACTCCAACCCCACAGGGTGATACTGAAGCTTTCTTT
CASTPTPQGDTEAFF
>TRBJ2-3|TRBV6-2/TRBV6-3|few|TRBD2
TGTGCCAGCAGGCCTAGCGGGAGTTCGGATACGCAGTATTTT
CASRPSGSSDTQYF
>TRBJ2-2|TRBV7-2|many|-
TGTGCCAGCAGTCGGGTAGTACACACCGGGGAGCTGTTTTTT
CASSRVVHTGELFF
>TRBJ1-1|TRBV9|few|TRBD1
TGTGCCAGCAGCCCTACGGCAGGGGGCCGGTCTGAAGCTTTCTTT
CASSPTAGGRSEAFF
>TRBJ1-2|TRBV16|-|-
TGTGCCAGCAGCCAAGTGAGACAACATGGCTACACCTTC
CASSQVRQHGYTF
>TRBJ2-2|TRBV7-2|many|TRBD2
TGTGCCAGCAGCTTAAGGCCAGCGGGAGGAGGTAACACCGGGGAGCTGTTTTTT
CASSLRPAGGGNTGELFF
>TRBJ1-1|TRBV30|-|-
TGTGCCGGACTTACGACAACCAACACTGAAGCTTTCTTT
CAGLTTTNTEAFF
>TRBJ2-1|TRBV6-2/TRBV6-3|many|TRBD2
TGTGCCAGCAGCGGACTAGCGGGAACGTGGACCTACAATGAGCAGTTCTTC
CASSGLAGTWTYNEQFF
>TRBJ1-1|TRBV12-5|-|-
TGTGCTAGTGGTTTGGTACCAGGGAGGAACACTGAAGCTTTCTTT
CASGLVPGRNTEAFF
>TRBJ1-5|TRBV4-1|-|-
TGCGCCAGCAGCCGGGTGGGGCTGTATCAGCCCCAGCATTTT
CASSRVGLYQPQHF
>TRBJ2-1|TRBV3-1|-|TRBD2
TGTGCCAGCAGCCTGGCCGGGACTAGCGGATATTACAATGAGCAGTTCTTC
CASSLAGTSGYYNEQFF
>TRBJ1-4|TRBV7-6|-|-
TGTGCCAGCAACCCTATTCTTAGGGAAAAACTGTTTTTT
CASNPILREKLFF
>TRBJ2-3|TRBV20-1|-|TRBD2
TGCAGTGCTAGTTCAGCGGGAGGCCCCCCAGATACGCAGTATTTT
CSASSAGGPPDTQYF
>TRBJ2-1|TRBV10-3|once|-
TGTGCCATCAGTAAGACCTCAGGCGATGAGCAGTTCTTC
CAISKTSGDEQFF
>TRBJ2-2|TRBV7-2|many|TRBD2
TGTGCCAGCAGCCCGTGGGTCCTAGCGGGAGTGAACACCGGGGAGCTGTTTTTT
CASSPWVLAGVNTGELFF
>TRBJ2-1|TRBV11-2|-|-
TGTGCCAGCGTCGGGACCTCCTACAATGAGCAGTTCTTC
CASVGTSYNEQFF
>TRBJ2-7|TRBV10-3|few|TRBD2
TGTGCCATCAGTGACCCTGAGGGGGTAGCGGGAGGATACGAGCAGTACTTC
CAISDPEGVAGGYEQYF